One TCR beta chain is described in this entry. The data are from a study of blood T cell repertoires in COVID-19. Turning to the study itself: Acute and convalescent COVID-19 samples came from the United States, Italy and Spain. Sources were T cells, B-cell-depleted T cells, or PBMCs; the material itself was cDNA or gDNA.

V was shortened by 5 bases and J by 1 base, with 16 bases between the two germline ends. The length of the CDR3 is 16 residues. Germline CDR1 MGHRA, CDR2 YSYEKL. Original analysis: Estimation of nucleated cell counts was performed using reference gene primer amplification. Profiled with immunoSEQ multiplex PCR; TCRdb holds only in-frame clones, not every one. V and J calls and clone size are as listed in that table; D and trimming were resolved from the DNA. The sample holds tens of thousands of clones; 90% are singletons and the top ten take 3% to 3.5%. The rearrangement joins TRBV4-1 to TRBJ2-3, with D possibly being TRBD1 (7 bases). This clonotype originated in a human donor in a cohort sampled during active COVID-19. Sequencing used peripheral blood. CDR3 coding DNA: TGCGCCAGCAGCACACAGGGGACTGCGGGCACAGATACGCAGTATTTT. Amino acid sequence: CASSTQGTAGTDTQYF.